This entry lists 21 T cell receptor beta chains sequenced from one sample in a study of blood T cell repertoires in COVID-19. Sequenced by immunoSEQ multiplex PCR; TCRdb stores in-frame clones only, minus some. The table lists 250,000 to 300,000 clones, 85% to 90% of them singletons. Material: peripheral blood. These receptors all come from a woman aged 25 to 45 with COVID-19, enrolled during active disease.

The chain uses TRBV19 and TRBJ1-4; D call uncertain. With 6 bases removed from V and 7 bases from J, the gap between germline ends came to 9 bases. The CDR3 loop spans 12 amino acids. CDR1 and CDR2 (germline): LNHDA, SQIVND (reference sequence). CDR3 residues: CASRDGGEKLFF. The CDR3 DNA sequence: TGTGCCAGTAGAGACGGCGGTGAAAAACTGTTTTTT.

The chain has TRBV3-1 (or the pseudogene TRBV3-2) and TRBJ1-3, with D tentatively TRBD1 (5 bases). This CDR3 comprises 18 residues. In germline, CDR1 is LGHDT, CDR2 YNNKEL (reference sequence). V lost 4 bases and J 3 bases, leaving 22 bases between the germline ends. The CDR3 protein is CASSLKGPARVDGNTIYF. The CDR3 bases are TGTGCCAGCAGCCTAAAGGGGCCCGCGAGAGTGGATGGAAACACCATATATTTT.

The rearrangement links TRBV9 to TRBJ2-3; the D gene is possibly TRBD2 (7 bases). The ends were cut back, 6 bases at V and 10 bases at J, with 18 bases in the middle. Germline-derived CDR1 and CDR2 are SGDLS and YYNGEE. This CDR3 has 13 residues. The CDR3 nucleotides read TGTGCCAGCAACCCGAGGGGGGGACCTCCGCAGTATTTT. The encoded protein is CASNPRGGPPQYF.

The CDR3 reads CASSPRVDRRNYGYTF. The CDR3 bases are TGTGCCAGCAGCCCTCGGGTCGACAGGAGGAACTATGGCTACACCTTC. This chain uses TRBV11-2 with TRBJ1-2, with D possibly being TRBD1 (6 bases). This CDR3 contains 16 residues. Trimming left V 5 bases short and J 2 bases short, with 18 bases between. Germline CDR1 SGHAT, CDR2 FQNNGV. Together with reference TRBV11-2 and TRBJ1-2, the CDR3 gives the full variable domain: EAGVAQSPRYKIIEKRQSVAFWCNPISGHATLYWYQQILGQGPKLLIQFQNNGVVDDSQLPKDRFSAERLKGVDSTLKIQPAKLEDSAVYLCASSPRVDRRNYGYTFGSGTRLTVV.

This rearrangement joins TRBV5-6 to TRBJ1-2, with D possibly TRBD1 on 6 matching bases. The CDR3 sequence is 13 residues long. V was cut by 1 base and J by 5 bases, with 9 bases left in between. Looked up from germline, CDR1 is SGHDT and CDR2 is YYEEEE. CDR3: CASSLQGQYGYTF. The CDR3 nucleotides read TGTGCCAGCAGCTTGCAGGGACAATATGGCTACACCTTC.

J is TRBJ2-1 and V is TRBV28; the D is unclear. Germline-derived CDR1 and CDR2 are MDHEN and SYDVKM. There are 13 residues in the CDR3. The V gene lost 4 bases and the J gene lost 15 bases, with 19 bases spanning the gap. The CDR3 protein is CASSSVPRDSGFF. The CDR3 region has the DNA TGTGCCAGCAGTTCAGTCCCGAGAGACTCTGGGTTCTTC.

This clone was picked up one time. CDR3 region: CAISEGAIYGYTF. CDR3 DNA: TGTGCCATCAGTGAGGGGGCAATCTATGGCTACACCTTC. The chain couples TRBV10-3 to TRBJ1-2, with D perhaps TRBD1 (5 bases). This CDR3 is 13 amino acids long. CDR1 is ENHRY and CDR2 is SYGVKD in the germline V gene. V was pared by 2 bases and J by 4 bases, with 8 bases between.

DNA for the CDR3: TGTGCCACCAGCAGAGACTGGGACAGCCGAGTCACAGATACGCAGTATTTT. This gives the protein CATSRDWDSRVTDTQYF. The rearrangement uses TRBV15 and TRBJ2-3; 7 bases align to TRBD1. The CDR3 has 17 amino acids. With V trimmed by 0 bases and J by 2 bases, 8 bases remained unmatched. Per the germline V gene, CDR1 is LNHNV and CDR2 is YYDKDF (reference sequence).

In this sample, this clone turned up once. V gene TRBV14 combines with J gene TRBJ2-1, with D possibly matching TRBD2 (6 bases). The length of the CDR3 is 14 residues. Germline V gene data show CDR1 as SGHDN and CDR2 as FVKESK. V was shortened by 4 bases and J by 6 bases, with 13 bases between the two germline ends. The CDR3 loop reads CASSPGVRPNEQFF. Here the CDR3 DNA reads TGTGCCAGCAGCCCGGGGGTTAGACCCAATGAGCAGTTCTTC.

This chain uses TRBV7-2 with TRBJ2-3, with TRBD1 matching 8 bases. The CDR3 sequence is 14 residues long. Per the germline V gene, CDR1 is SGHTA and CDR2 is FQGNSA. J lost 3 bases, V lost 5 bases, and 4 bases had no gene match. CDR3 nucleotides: TGTGCCAGCAGCCCTCGACAGGGGACAGATACGCAGTATTTT. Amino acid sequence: CASSPRQGTDTQYF. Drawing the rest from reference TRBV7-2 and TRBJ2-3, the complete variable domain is GAGVSQSPSNKVTEKGKDVELRCDPISGHTALYWYRQSLGQGLEFLIYFQGNSAPDKSGLPSDRFSAERTGGSVSTLTIQRTQQEDSAVYLCASSPRQGTDTQYFGPGTRLTVL.

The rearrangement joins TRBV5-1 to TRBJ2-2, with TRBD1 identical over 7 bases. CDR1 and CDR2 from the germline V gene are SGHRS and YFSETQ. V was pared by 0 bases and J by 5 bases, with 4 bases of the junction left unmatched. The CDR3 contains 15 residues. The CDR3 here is CASSLEAGGTGELFF. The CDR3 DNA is TGCGCCAGCAGCTTGGAGGCAGGGGGAACCGGGGAGCTGTTTTTT.

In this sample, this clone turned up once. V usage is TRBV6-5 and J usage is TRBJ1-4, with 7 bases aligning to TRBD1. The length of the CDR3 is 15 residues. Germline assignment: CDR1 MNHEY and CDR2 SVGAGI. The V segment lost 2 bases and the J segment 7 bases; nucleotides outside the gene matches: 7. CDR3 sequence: CASSYLRQGVEKLFF. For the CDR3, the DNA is TGTGCCAGCAGTTACCTTCGACAGGGTGTTGAAAAACTGTTTTTT.

CDR3 region: CASTKGGLAETDTQYF. The CDR3 coding sequence is TGTGCCAGCACCAAAGGGGGACTAGCGGAAACAGATACGCAGTATTTT. This chain links TRBV5-4 with TRBJ2-3; 11 bases agree with TRBD2. CDR3 length equals 16 residues. CDR1 SGHNT and CDR2 YYREEE come from the germline V gene (reference sequence). With 6 bases clipped from V and 3 bases from J, the junction kept 9 bases outside the gene matches.

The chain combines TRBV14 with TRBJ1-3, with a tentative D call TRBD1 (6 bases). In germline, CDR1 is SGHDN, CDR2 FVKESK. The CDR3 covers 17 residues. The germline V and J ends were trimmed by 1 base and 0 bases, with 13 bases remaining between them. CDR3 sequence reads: CASSQAFQGTSGNTIYF. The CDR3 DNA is TGTGCCAGCAGCCAAGCTTTCCAGGGGACCTCTGGAAACACCATATATTTT.

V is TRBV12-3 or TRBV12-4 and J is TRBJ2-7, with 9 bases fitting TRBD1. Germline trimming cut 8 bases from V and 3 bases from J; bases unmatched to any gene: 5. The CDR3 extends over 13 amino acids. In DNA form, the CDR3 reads TGTGCCAGCGGAAGGGGACAGGGCTACGAGCAGTACTTC. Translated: CASGRGQGYEQYF.

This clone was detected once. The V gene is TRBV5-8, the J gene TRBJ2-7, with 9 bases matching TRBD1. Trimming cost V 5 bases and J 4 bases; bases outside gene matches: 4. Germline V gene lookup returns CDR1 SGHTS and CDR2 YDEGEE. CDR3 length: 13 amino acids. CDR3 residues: CASSRQGGYEQYF. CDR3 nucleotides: TGTGCCAGCAGTCGACAGGGGGGATACGAGCAGTACTTC.

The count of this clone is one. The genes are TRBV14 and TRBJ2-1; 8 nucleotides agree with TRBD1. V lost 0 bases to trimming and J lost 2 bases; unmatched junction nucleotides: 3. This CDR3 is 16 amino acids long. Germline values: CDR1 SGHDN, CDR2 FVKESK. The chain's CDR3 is CASSQDQGATYNEQFF. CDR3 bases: TGTGCCAGCAGCCAAGACCAGGGGGCCACCTACAATGAGCAGTTCTTC.

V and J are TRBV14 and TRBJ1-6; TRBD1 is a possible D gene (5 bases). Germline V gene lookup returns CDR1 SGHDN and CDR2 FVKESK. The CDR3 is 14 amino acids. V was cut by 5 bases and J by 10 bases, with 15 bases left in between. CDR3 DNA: TGTGCCAGCAGCACCCGGGCCAAGGGGTCACCCCTCCACTTT. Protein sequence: CASSTRAKGSPLHF.

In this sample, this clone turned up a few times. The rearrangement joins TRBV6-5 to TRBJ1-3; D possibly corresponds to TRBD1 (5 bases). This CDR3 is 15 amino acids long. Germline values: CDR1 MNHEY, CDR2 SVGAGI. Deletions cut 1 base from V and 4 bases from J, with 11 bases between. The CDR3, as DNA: TGTGCCAGCAGTTACTGGGGGGACTTAGGAAACACCATATATTTT. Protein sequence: CASSYWGDLGNTIYF.

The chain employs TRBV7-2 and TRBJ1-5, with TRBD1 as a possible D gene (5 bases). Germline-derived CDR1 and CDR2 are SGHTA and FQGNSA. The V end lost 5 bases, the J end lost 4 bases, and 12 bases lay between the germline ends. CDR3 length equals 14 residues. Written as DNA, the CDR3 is TGTGCCAGCAGCGTTCAGGGAGGGAATCAGCCCCAGCATTTT. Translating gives CASSVQGGNQPQHF.

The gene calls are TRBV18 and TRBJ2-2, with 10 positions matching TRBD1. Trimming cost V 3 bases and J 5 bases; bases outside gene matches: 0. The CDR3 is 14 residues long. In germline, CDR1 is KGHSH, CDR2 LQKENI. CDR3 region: CASSPGQGTGELFF. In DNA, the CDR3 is TGTGCCAGCTCACCGGGACAGGGGACCGGGGAGCTGTTTTTT.